Detailed here is one T cell receptor (beta chain). This sample was taken from a study of blood T cell repertoires in COVID-19. The table came from immunoSEQ multiplex PCR; TCRdb's copy has only in-frame clones and leaves some out. The table has fewer than 500,000 clones, approximately 92% seen once; the top ten hold 1.1%. The V gene's germline CDR1 is GTSNPN and CDR2 SVGIG (reference sequence). The CDR3 runs to 11 residues. The V gene lost 0 bases and the J gene lost 8 bases, with 7 bases spanning the gap. The chain employs TRBV30 and TRBJ1-2, with D hard to call. The sequenced material came from PBMCs or T cells enriched from blood (not recorded which). The clonotype originates from a man under 40 who had recovered from COVID-19. This CDR3 is CAWSVPGGYTF. CDR3 DNA sequence: TGTGCCTGGAGTGTTCCGGGAGGCTACACCTTC.